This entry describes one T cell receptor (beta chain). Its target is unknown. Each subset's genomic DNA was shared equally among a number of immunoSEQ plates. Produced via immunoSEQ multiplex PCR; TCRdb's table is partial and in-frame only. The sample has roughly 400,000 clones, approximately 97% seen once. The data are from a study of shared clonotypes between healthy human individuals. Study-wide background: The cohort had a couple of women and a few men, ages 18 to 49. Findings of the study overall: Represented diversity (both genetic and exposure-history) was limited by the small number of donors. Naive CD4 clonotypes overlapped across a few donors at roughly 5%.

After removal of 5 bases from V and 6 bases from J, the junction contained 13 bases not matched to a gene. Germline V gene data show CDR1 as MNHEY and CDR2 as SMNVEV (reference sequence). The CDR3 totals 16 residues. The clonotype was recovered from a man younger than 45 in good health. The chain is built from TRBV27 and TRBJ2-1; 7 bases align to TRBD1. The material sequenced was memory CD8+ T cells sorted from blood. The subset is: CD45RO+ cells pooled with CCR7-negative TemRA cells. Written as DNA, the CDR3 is TGTGCCAGCAGTCCTATGGGACAGTTTAAGGCCAATGAGCAGTTCTTC. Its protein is CASSPMGQFKANEQFF.